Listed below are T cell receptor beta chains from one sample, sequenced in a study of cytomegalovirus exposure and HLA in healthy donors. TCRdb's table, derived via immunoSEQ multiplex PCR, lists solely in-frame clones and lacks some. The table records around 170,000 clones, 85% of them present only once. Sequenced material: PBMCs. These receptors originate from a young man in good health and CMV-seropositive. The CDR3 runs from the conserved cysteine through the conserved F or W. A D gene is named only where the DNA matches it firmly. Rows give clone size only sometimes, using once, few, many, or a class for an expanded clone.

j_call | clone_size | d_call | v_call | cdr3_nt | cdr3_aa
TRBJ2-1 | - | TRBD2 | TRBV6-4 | TGTGCCAGCAGTGACGGTCGCGGGAGTGGGGATGAGCAGTTCTTC | CASSDGRGSGDEQFF
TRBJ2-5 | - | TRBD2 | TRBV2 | TGTGCCAGCAGTACCGGGGGGGGCAAGACCCAGTACTTC | CASSTGGGKTQYF
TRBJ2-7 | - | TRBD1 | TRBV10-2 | TGCGCCAGCAGTCCGGACAGGGGGTCCTACGAGCAGTACTTC | CASSPDRGSYEQYF
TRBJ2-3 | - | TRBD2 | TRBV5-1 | TGCGCCAGCAGCTTGGTCATAGCGGGGGGGCCGCTGGATACGCAGTATTTT | CASSLVIAGGPLDTQYF
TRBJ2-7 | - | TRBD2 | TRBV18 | TGTGCCAGCTCACCAGGGACTAGCAGCTACGAGCAGTACTTC | CASSPGTSSYEQYF
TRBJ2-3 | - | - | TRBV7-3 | TGTGCCAGCAGCTTAGGGGGGATGACAGATACGCAGTATTTT | CASSLGGMTDTQYF
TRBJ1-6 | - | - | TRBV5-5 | TGTGCCAGCAGCCCTAACCCGAGCTCCTATAATTCACCCCTCCACTTT | CASSPNPSSYNSPLHF
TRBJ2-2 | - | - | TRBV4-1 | TGCGCCAGCAGCCAAGACCCCAGACTAAACACCGGGGAGCTGTTTTTT | CASSQDPRLNTGELFF
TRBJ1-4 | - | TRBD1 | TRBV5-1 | TGCGCCAGCAGCTATCAGGGGGAGGCTAATGAAAAACTGTTTTTT | CASSYQGEANEKLFF
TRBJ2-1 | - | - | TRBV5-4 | TGTGCCAGCCAGGAGACAGGACTAGTGAACAATGAGCAGTTCTTC | CASQETGLVNNEQFF
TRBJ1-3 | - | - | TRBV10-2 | TGCGCCAGCAGAGGCGGCAGCTCTGGAAACACCATATATTTT | CASRGGSSGNTIYF
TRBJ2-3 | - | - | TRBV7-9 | TGTGCCAGCAGCTTAAACGCGGGATTGAAAACAGATACGCAGTATTTT | CASSLNAGLKTDTQYF
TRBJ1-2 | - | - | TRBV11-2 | TGTGCCAGCAGCTTGGGCATTGAGGGACTGGATGGCTACACCTTC | CASSLGIEGLDGYTF
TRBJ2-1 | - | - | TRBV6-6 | TGTGCCAGCAGTCTTGGACAGATGAGCTCCTACAATGAGCAGTTCTTC | CASSLGQMSSYNEQFF
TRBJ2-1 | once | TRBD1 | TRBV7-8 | TGTGCCAGCAGCTTATGGGGGACAGGGGGCAGTGAGCAGTTCTTC | CASSLWGTGGSEQFF
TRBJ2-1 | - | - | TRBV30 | TGTGCCTGGAGTGTACTCGACAGGCGTAGCTCCTACAATGAGCAGTTCTTC | CAWSVLDRRSSYNEQFF
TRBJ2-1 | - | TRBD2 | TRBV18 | TGTGCCAGCTCTCTCCCGCGGGGGAGCTCCTACAATGAGCAGTTCTTC | CASSLPRGSSYNEQFF
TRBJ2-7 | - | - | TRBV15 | TGTGCCACCAGAGGGGAGGGGGTATTGCAGTACTTC | CATRGEGVLQYF
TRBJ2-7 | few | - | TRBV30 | TGTGCCTGGAGCCCCAGGGTAGGCGAGCAGTACTTC | CAWSPRVGEQYF
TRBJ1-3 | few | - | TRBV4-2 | TGTGCCAGCAGCCAAGCTGTCGGTCGTAGTACCATATATTTT | CASSQAVGRSTIYF
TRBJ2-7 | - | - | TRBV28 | TGTGCCAGCACCCGGAACCAGGCCTACGAGCAGTACTTC | CASTRNQAYEQYF
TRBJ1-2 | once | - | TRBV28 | TGTGCCAGCAGTTGGGGCGGGAGGAGGGGCCCGAACTATGGCTACACCTTC | CASSWGGRRGPNYGYTF
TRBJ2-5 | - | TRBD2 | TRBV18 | TGTGCCAGCTCACCGAGGGGAGGGGAGACGGAGACCCAGTACTTC | CASSPRGGETETQYF
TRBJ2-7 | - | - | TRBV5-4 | TGTGCCAGCAGCTTTGAGTCCGCGAGCTCCTACGAGCAGTACTTC | CASSFESASSYEQYF
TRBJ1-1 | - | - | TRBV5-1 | TGCGCCAGCAGCTTGACCGGGGGGGGCACTGAAGCTTTCTTT | CASSLTGGGTEAFF
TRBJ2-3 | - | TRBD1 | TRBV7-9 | TGTGCCAGCAGCTACGGACAGGGAAAGGATACAGATACGCAGTATTTT | CASSYGQGKDTDTQYF
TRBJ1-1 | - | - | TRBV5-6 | TGTGCCAGCAGCTTGGGACTGGGGGGGCACACTGAAGCTTTCTTT | CASSLGLGGHTEAFF
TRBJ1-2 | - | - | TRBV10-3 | TGTGCCATCAGAGAACAGGGACCGCTCCCCCCCACGGACTATGGCTACACCTTC | CAIREQGPLPPTDYGYTF
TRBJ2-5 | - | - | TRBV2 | TGTGCCAGCAGTCGGGATTTGCAGGAGACCCAGTACTTC | CASSRDLQETQYF
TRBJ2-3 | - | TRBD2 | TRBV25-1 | TGTGCCAGCAGTGAATCCATAACGGGAGGGGCAGATACGCAGTATTTT | CASSESITGGADTQYF
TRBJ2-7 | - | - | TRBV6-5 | TGTGCCAGCAGTTACTCAGGACAACCATACGAGCAGTACTTC | CASSYSGQPYEQYF
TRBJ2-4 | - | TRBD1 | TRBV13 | TGTGCCAGCAGCTTAGGCTACAGGGGGCGCGGAAACATTCAGTACTTC | CASSLGYRGRGNIQYF
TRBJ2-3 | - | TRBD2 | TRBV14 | TGTGCCAGCAGCCAGGCGACTAGCGGGGGCACAGATACGCAGTATTTT | CASSQATSGGTDTQYF
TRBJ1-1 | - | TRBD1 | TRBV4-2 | TGTGCCAGCAGCCAAGATCAACAGGGGAGCACTGAAGCTTTCTTT | CASSQDQQGSTEAFF
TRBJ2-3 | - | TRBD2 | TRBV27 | TGTGCCAGCAGTCCCCGGGGGGTTCGAAGCACAGATACGCAGTATTTT | CASSPRGVRSTDTQYF